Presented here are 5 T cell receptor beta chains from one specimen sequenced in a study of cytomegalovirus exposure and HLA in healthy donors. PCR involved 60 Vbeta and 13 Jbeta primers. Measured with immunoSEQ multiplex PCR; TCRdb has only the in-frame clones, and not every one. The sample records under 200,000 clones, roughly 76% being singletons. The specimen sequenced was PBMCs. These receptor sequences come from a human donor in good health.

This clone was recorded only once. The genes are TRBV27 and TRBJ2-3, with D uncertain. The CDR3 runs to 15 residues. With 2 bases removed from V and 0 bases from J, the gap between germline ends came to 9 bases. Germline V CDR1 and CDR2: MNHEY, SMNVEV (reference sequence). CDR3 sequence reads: CASSLSTPSTDTQYF. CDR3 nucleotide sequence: TGTGCCAGCAGTTTAAGTACTCCTAGCACAGATACGCAGTATTTT.

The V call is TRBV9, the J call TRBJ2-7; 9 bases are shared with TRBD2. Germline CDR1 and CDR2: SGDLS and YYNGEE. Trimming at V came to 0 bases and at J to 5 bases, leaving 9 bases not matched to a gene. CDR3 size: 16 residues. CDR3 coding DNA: TGTGCCAGCAGCGTAGGGGGAGGCGGGGGGGCCCACGAGCAGTACTTC. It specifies CASSVGGGGGAHEQYF.

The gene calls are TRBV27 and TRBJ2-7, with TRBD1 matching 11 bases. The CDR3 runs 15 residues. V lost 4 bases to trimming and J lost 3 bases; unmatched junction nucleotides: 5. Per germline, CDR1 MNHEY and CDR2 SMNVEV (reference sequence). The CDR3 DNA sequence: TGTGCCAGCAGTTCCCGAGGGACAGGGGGCTACGAGCAGTACTTC. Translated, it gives CASSSRGTGGYEQYF.

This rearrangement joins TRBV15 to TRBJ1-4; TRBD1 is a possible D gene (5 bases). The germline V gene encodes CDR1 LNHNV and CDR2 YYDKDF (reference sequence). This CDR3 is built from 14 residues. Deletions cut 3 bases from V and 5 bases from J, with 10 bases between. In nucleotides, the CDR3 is TGTGCCACCAGCAGCGACAGACTGAATGAAAAACTGTTTTTT. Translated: CATSSDRLNEKLFF. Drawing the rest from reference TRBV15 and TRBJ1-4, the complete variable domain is DAMVIQNPRYQVTQFGKPVTLSCSQTLNHNVMYWYQQKSSQAPKLLFHYYDKDFNNEADTPDNFQSRRPNTSFCFLDIRSPGLGDTAMYLCATSSDRLNEKLFFGSGTQLSVL.

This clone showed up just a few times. CDR3 nucleotides: TGTGCCCGTCCCCCCGATACGCAGTATTTT. This translates into CARPPDTQYF. This rearrangement joins TRBV6-5 to TRBJ2-3, with D unclear. V lost 11 bases, J lost 6 bases, and 9 bases lay in between. This CDR3 contains 10 residues. Germline values: CDR1 MNHEY, CDR2 SVGAGI.